The clone carrying this TCR beta chain was seen a handful of times. This sample stems from a study of blood T cell repertoires in COVID-19. Per the germline V gene, CDR1 is MDHEN and CDR2 is SYDVKM. V was pared by 4 bases and J by 6 bases, with 9 bases of the junction left unmatched. This CDR3 region has 15 residues. Clones were sequenced by immunoSEQ multiplex PCR, and TCRdb holds only the in-frame ones, with some missing. Of about 200,000 clones detected, 85% appear once; the ten largest clones hold 0.85% to 0.95%. The sample taken for sequencing was peripheral blood. This chain joins TRBV28 and TRBJ1-2; 9 nucleotides line up with TRBD1. This receptor was obtained from a man aged 55 to 69 with COVID-19, enrolled during active disease. The CDR3 nucleotides read TGTGCCAGCAGTTATCCTCCGGGACAGGGTAATGGCTACACCTTC. Encoded protein: CASSYPPGQGNGYTF.